This entry lists 25 T cell receptor beta chains sequenced from one sample in a study of shared T cell receptors in the human thymus. Sequencing used immunoSEQ multiplex PCR; TCRdb keeps in-frame clones, though not all of them. The sample has some 720,000 clones; around 87% are singletons. These same records also appear under a second study, on human thymus T cells.

Sequenced: thymocytes. These receptors originate from a boy younger than two with a congenital heart defect.

The chain couples TRBV4-2 to TRBJ2-7, with 12 bases fitting TRBD2. The CDR3 covers 21 residues. V lost 0 bases, J lost 5 bases, and 20 bases stayed unmatched. In germline, CDR1 is LGHNA, CDR2 YNFKEQ. CDR3 DNA: TGTGCCAGCAGCCAAGAGCCCCACGATTCTAGCGGGAGGGCCTCAAAGAACGAGCAGTACTTC. Amino acids: CASSQEPHDSSGRASKNEQYF.

Only one count was recorded for this clone. The V and J genes are TRBV14 and TRBJ2-7, with no clear D. Germline CDR1 is SGHDN and CDR2 is FVKESK. V dropped 4 bases and J dropped 2 bases, with 12 bases sitting between them. The CDR3 consists of 14 residues. The CDR3 here is CASSPRSSPYEQYF. The CDR3 nucleotides are TGTGCCAGCAGCCCACGGAGTTCCCCCTACGAGCAGTACTTC.

The chain combines TRBV27 with TRBJ2-1, with 8 bases identical to TRBD2. CDR3 size: 15 residues. Germline CDR1 is MNHEY and CDR2 is SMNVEV (reference sequence). The V and J ends lost 9 bases and 1 base, in that order; junction bases with no gene match: 8. The CDR3 protein is CASKRAGASYNEQFF. In DNA form, the CDR3 reads TGTGCCAGTAAGAGAGCGGGAGCTTCCTACAATGAGCAGTTCTTC.

The chain links TRBV4-1 to TRBJ1-2, with unresolved D. CDR1 is MGHRA and CDR2 is YSYEKL in the germline V gene. This CDR3 is built from 14 residues. The V gene lost 0 bases and the J gene lost 6 bases, with 11 bases spanning the gap. The DNA of the CDR3 is TGCGCCAGCAGCCAAGATTTGGGCTTTAATGGCTACACCTTC. Protein: CASSQDLGFNGYTF.

The V gene is TRBV28, the J gene TRBJ2-4; 7 positions match TRBD2. The ends lost 8 bases at V and 0 bases at J; junction bases unmatched: 10. This CDR3 region has 16 residues. Germline lookup yields CDR1 MDHEN and CDR2 SYDVKM. The CDR3 is CASGREGLLAKNIQYF. DNA of the CDR3: TGTGCCAGCGGGAGGGAGGGCCTCCTAGCCAAAAACATTCAGTACTTC.

The V and J genes are TRBV28 and TRBJ1-1, with unresolved D. Germline loops: CDR1 MDHEN, CDR2 SYDVKM. Deletions cut 7 bases from V and 1 base from J, with 7 bases between. This CDR3 is built from 12 residues. The CDR3, as DNA: TGTGCCAGCAAAGCTGGGAACACTGAAGCTTTCTTT. Translating it yields CASKAGNTEAFF.

This clone was counted only a few times. The chain carries TRBV10-3 and TRBJ1-3; D gene unclear. Germline assignment: CDR1 ENHRY and CDR2 SYGVKD. V was pared by 0 bases and J by 1 base, with 10 bases between. The CDR3 covers 16 residues. The CDR3 spells CAISESRLLSGNTIYF. Here the CDR3 DNA reads TGTGCCATCAGTGAGTCGCGATTGTTATCTGGAAACACCATATATTTT.

This clone has just a few counts. Distinct nucleotide sequences in the sample also encode this CDR3. This sequence joins TRBV19 and TRBJ1-1; D is undetermined. In germline, CDR1 is LNHDA, CDR2 SQIVND (reference sequence). The CDR3 runs to 14 residues. The ends were cut back, 3 bases at V and 0 bases at J, with 8 bases in the middle. The CDR3 spells CASSMAGMNTEAFF. Written as DNA, the CDR3 is TGTGCCAGTAGTATGGCCGGGATGAACACTGAAGCTTTCTTT. The entire variable domain, with the rest obtained from reference TRBV19 and TRBJ1-1, is as follows: DGGITQSPKYLFRKEGQNVTLSCEQNLNHDAMYWYRQDPGQGLRLIYYSQIVNDFQKGDIAEGYSVSREKKESFPLTVTSAQKNPTAFYLCASSMAGMNTEAFFGQGTRLTVV.

This clone is a singleton in its sample. The chain employs TRBV28 and TRBJ2-7, with TRBD1 identical over 10 bases. CDR1 and CDR2 from the germline V gene are MDHEN and SYDVKM. V shed 6 bases and J 5 bases; nucleotides not matched to a gene: 16. The CDR3 runs to 17 residues. The CDR3 loop is CASSQTGQGFYGHEQYF. In DNA, the CDR3 is TGTGCCAGCAGCCAAACGGGACAGGGGTTTTATGGGCACGAGCAGTACTTC.

The CDR3 here is CASSLRQANEKLFF. CDR3 DNA sequence: TGTGCCAGCAGCTTGAGACAGGCTAATGAAAAACTGTTTTTT. The chain couples TRBV5-6 to TRBJ1-4, with D perhaps TRBD1 (6 bases). This CDR3 has 14 amino acids. Germline V gene sequence: CDR1 SGHDT, CDR2 YYEEEE. V shed 1 base and J shed 3 bases, with 7 bases lying between them.

The chain employs TRBV19 and TRBJ1-1; 7 bases are shared with TRBD1. CDR1 is LNHDA, CDR2 SQIVND, per germline (reference sequence). CDR3 length: 16 amino acids. Losses at the gene ends were 4 bases for V and 2 bases for J; bases not matched to a gene: 10. CDR3 in amino acids: CASSNPTGISNTEAFF. Written as DNA, the CDR3 is TGTGCCAGTAGTAACCCGACAGGGATCTCCAACACTGAAGCTTTCTTT.

This rearrangement joins TRBV5-6 to TRBJ2-7; 8 bases line up with TRBD2. CDR1 is SGHDT, CDR2 YYEEEE, per germline. This CDR3 contains 13 residues. V was clipped by 3 bases and J by 4 bases; unmatched bases: 3. CDR3 bases: TGTGCCAGCAGCTCGGGGGGGAGATACGAGCAGTACTTC. Translated: CASSSGGRYEQYF.

The chain joins TRBV2 to TRBJ2-5, with D possibly TRBD1 on 8 matching bases. This CDR3 spans 15 amino acids. V was cut by 6 bases and J by 11 bases, with 25 bases left in between. The germline V gene encodes CDR1 SNHLY and CDR2 FYNNEI. The CDR3 sequence is CASRRRQGLAGEQYF. The CDR3 nucleotides are TGTGCCAGCAGACGTAGACAGGGGTTGGCGGGAGAGCAGTACTTC.

The chain has TRBV7-2 and TRBJ1-5; 8 bases match TRBD1. V was clipped by 6 bases and J by 1 base; unmatched bases: 11. CDR3 length: 17 amino acids. CDR1 is SGHTA and CDR2 is FQGNSA in the germline V gene. The CDR3 nucleotides are TGTGCCAGCAGTCCCAGAGGACAGGGATTAAGCAATCAGCCCCAGCATTTT. Its translation is CASSPRGQGLSNQPQHF.

V is TRBV2 and J is TRBJ2-7; TRBD1 matches at 7 bases. Trimming took 6 bases from V and 5 from J; bases not matched to a gene: 10. CDR3 length equals 14 residues. Per germline, CDR1 SNHLY and CDR2 FYNNEI. The CDR3 is CASRGPDRDDEQYF. In DNA, the CDR3 is TGTGCCAGCAGAGGACCTGACAGGGACGACGAGCAGTACTTC.

This clone has just a few counts. The junction departs from the called germline gene at one end, perhaps through a read error. The CDR3 DNA reads TGCGCCAGCAGCTTGGGCAGGTCAGACACGCAGTATTTT. Translated: CASSLGRSDTQYF. The chain joins TRBV5-1 to TRBJ2-3, with no clear D. The CDR3 spans 13 residues. CDR1 is SGHRS, CDR2 YFSETQ, per germline.

The V call is TRBV5-6, the J call TRBJ2-1; the match to TRBD2 covers 7 bases. The CDR3 has 14 amino acids. From germline, CDR1 is SGHDT and CDR2 YYEEEE. The V gene end was trimmed by 2 bases and the J gene end by 5 bases; junction bases not matched to a gene: 4. The CDR3 nucleotides are TGTGCCAGCAGCTTACGGCGGGAGAACAATGAGCAGTTCTTC. This gives the protein CASSLRRENNEQFF.

A word on this clone: Mismatch with germline at one junction end may stem from a read error. The V gene is TRBV7-7, the J gene TRBJ2-3, with D possibly TRBD2 on 5 matching bases. This CDR3 contains 16 residues. CDR1 and CDR2 from the germline V gene are SSHAT and FNYEAQ (reference sequence). The CDR3: CASSPSTKPSTDTRYF. The CDR3 nucleotides are TGTGCCAGCAGCCCCTCCACCAAACCTAGCACAGATACGCGGTATTTT.

The V and J genes are TRBV28 and TRBJ1-5; no clear D gene. The CDR3 spans 17 residues. Germline V gene lookup returns CDR1 MDHEN and CDR2 SYDVKM. Between the trimmed V and J ends, which lost 5 bases and 9 bases, there was a span of 26 bases. DNA for the CDR3: TGTGCCAGCAGTCCTAGAGTGGGGAGGGAGGAAGGTCCGCCCCAGCATTTT. Residues: CASSPRVGREEGPPQHF.

The chain links TRBV28 to TRBJ2-7; 7 positions agree with TRBD1. Germline V gene lookup returns CDR1 MDHEN and CDR2 SYDVKM. J gave up 2 bases and V 5 bases, and 12 bases lay outside the gene matches. CDR3 length: 16 residues. The CDR3 DNA sequence: TGTGCCAGCAGTGCAATCCGGGACAGCCCAGCCTACGAGCAGTACTTC. Its protein is CASSAIRDSPAYEQYF.

This clone was counted between two and nine times. The chain joins TRBV5-4 to TRBJ2-3, with 7 bases fitting TRBD1. Germline assignment: CDR1 SGHNT and CDR2 YYREEE (reference sequence). V gave up 4 bases and J gave up 4 bases; unmatched junction bases: 6. CDR3 length equals 14 residues. In DNA form, the CDR3 reads TGTGCCAGCAGCCTACCCGACAGGGCAGATACGCAGTATTTT. It yields the protein CASSLPDRADTQYF.

In nucleotides, the CDR3 is TGTGCCAGCAGTGAAGCATGGAGCGGGAGCGGGGAGACCCAGTACTTC. Encoded protein: CASSEAWSGSGETQYF. The chain combines TRBV6-1 with TRBJ2-5; 8 nucleotides agree with TRBD2. The CDR3 has 16 amino acids. Germline CDR1 is MNHNS and CDR2 is SASEGT. Trimming at V came to 0 bases and at J to 5 bases, leaving 8 bases not matched to a gene.

The V call is TRBV12-5, the J call TRBJ2-7, with D possibly TRBD2 on 5 matching bases. Germline CDR1 and CDR2: LGHNT and FRNRAP. The CDR3 has 17 amino acids. Trimming left V 0 bases short and J 7 bases short, with 22 bases between. The CDR3 DNA follows: TGTGCTAGTGGTTTGGTACCCCCCCAGCGGACGCGCGGGGAGCAGTACTTC. It specifies CASGLVPPQRTRGEQYF.

DNA of the CDR3: TGTGCCAGCAGCCCAGACAGGGGGGCTGACCTCACAGATACGCAGTATTTT. Translation: CASSPDRGADLTDTQYF. The chain employs TRBV7-2 and TRBJ2-3; 9 bases match TRBD1. V shed 5 bases, J shed 2 bases, and the junction held 11 bases outside the gene matches. The CDR3 contains 17 residues. Germline V lookup: CDR1 SGHTA, CDR2 FQGNSA.

A single count supports this clone. The chain joins TRBV5-1 to TRBJ2-7; a weak D match, TRBD1 (5 bases). The germline gives CDR1 SGHRS, CDR2 YFSETQ. CDR3 length equals 13 residues. Trimming took off 0 bases at V and 9 bases at J, with 13 bases between the two ends. CDR3 in DNA: TGCGCCAGCAGCTTGGGGCAGGGCGATAGGCAGTACTTC. It specifies CASSLGQGDRQYF.